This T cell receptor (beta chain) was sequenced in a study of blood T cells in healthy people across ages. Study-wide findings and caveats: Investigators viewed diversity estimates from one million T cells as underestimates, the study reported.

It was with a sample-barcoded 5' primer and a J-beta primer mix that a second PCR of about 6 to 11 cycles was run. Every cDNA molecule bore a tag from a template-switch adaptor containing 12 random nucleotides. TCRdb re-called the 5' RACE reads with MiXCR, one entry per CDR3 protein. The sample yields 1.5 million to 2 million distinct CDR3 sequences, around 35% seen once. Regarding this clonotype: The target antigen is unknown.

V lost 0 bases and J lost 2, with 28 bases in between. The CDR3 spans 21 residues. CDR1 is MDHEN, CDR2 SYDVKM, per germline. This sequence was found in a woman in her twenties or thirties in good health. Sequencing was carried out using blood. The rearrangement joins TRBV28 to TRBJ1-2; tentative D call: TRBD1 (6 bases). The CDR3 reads CASSLCSTHSPNRDKNYGYTF. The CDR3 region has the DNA TGTGCCAGCAGTTTATGTTCCACTCACTCCCCGAACAGGGACAAAAACTATGGCTACACCTTC.